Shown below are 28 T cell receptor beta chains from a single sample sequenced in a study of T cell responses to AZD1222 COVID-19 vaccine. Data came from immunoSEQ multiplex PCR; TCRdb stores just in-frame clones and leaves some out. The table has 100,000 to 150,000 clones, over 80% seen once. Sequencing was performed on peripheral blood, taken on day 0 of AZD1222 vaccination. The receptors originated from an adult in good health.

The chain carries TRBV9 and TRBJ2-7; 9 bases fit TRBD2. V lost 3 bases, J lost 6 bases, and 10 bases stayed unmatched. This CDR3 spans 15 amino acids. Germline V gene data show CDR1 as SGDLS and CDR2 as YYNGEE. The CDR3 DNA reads TGTGCCAGCAGCGGACGACTAGCGGCCTCCGGCGAGCAGTACTTC. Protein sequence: CASSGRLAASGEQYF.

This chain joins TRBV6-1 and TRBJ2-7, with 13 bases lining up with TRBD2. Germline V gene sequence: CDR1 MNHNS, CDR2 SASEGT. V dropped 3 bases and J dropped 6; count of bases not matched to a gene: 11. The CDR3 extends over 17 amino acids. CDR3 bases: TGTGCCAGCAGTGAGTCGGATGGACTAGCGGGAGATGTCGAGCAGTACTTC. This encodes CASSESDGLAGDVEQYF.

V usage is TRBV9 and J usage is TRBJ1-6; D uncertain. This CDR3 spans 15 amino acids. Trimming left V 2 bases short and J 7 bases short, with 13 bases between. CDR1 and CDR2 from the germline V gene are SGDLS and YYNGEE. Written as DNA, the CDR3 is TGTGCCAGCAGCGTGGACGGAGGCCTAAATTCACCCCTCCACTTT. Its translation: CASSVDGGLNSPLHF.

For the CDR3, the DNA is TGTGCCAGCAGCGGGGGGCCATTCTTGGAGACCCAGTACTTC. This gives the protein CASSGGPFLETQYF. The V and J genes are TRBV6-5 and TRBJ2-5, with a possible D match to TRBD2 (7 bases). The CDR3 sequence is 14 residues long. Germline CDR1 and CDR2: MNHEY and SVGAGI. Between the trimmed V and J ends, which lost 6 bases and 5 bases, there was a span of 16 bases.

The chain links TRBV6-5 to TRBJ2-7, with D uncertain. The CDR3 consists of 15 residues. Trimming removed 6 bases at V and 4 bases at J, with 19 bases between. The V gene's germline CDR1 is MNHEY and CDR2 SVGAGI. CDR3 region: CASSRYLGQGYEQYF. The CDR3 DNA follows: TGTGCCAGCAGCCGCTACCTAGGGCAAGGGTACGAGCAGTACTTC.

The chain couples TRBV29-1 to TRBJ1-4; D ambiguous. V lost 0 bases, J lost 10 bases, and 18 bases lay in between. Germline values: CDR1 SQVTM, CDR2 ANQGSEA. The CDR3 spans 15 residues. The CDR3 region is CSVEDIGSGIGKLFF. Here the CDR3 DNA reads TGCAGCGTTGAAGATATCGGGAGCGGGATTGGAAAACTGTTTTTT.

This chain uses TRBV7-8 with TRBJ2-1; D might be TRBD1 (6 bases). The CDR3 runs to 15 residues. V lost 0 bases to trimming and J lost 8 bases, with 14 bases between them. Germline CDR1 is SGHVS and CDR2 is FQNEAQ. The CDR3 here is CASSLASYRDHEQFF. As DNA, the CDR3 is TGTGCCAGCAGCTTAGCATCCTACAGGGACCATGAGCAGTTCTTC.

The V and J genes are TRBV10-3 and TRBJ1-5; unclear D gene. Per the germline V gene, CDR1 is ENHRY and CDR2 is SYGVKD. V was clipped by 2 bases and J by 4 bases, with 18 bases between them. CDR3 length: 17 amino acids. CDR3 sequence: CAISEGPDRGSNQPQHF. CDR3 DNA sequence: TGTGCCATCAGTGAGGGACCTGATCGCGGGTCAAATCAGCCCCAGCATTTT.

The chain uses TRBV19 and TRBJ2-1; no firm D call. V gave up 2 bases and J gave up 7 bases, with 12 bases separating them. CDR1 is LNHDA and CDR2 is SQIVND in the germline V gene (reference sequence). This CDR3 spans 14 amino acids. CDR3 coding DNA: TGTGCCAGTAGTATAATCCCGCAGCAAAATGAGCAGTTCTTC. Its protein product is CASSIIPQQNEQFF.

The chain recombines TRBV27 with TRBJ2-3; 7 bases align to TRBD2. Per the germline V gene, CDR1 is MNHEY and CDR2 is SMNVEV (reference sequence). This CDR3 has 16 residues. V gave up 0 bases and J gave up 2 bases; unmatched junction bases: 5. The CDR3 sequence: CASSLSAGDFTDTQYF. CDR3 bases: TGTGCCAGCAGTTTATCCGCGGGAGACTTCACAGATACGCAGTATTTT.

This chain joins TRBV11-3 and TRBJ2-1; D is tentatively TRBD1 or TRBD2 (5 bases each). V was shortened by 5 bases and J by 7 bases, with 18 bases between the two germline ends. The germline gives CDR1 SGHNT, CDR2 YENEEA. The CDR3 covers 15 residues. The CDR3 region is CASSPGRGGWNEQFF. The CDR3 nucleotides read TGTGCCAGCAGCCCCGGCCGGGGCGGGTGGAATGAGCAGTTCTTC.

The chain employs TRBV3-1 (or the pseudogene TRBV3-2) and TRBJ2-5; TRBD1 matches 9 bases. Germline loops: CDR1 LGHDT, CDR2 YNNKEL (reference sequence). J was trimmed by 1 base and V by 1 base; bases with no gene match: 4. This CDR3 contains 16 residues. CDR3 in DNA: TGTGCCAGCAGCCAAGCGGGACAGGGAACCCAAGAGACCCAGTACTTC. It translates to CASSQAGQGTQETQYF.

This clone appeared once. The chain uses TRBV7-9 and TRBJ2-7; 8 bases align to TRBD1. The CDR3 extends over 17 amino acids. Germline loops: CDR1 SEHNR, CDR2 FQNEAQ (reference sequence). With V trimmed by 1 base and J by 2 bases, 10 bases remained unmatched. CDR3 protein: CASSLGYGTGSTYEQYF. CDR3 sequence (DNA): TGTGCCAGCAGCTTAGGATATGGGACAGGCAGTACCTACGAGCAGTACTTC.

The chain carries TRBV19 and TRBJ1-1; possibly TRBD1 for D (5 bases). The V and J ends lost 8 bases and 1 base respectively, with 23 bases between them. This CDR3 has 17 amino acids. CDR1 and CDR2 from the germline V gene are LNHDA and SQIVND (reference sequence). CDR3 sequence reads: CASDKPGLTWGNTEAFF. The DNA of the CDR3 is TGTGCCAGTGATAAACCGGGACTTACCTGGGGGAACACTGAAGCTTTCTTT.

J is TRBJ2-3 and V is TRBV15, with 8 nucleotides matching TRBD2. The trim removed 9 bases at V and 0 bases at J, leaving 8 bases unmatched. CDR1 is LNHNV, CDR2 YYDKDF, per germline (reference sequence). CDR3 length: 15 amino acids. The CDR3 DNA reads TGTGCCACGCGGTGGGGCGGGGGGAGCACAGATACGCAGTATTTT. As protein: CATRWGGGSTDTQYF.

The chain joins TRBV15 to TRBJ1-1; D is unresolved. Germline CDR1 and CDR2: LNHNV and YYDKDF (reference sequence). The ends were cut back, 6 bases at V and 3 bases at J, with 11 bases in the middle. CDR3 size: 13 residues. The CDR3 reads CATRGRTDTEAFF. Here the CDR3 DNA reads TGTGCCACCAGAGGACGAACAGACACTGAAGCTTTCTTT.

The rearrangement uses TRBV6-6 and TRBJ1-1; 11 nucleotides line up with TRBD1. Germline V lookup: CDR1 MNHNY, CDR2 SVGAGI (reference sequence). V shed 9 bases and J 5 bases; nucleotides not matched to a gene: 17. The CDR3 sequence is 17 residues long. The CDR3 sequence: CASRRGQGAPRRTEAFF. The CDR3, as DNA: TGTGCCAGTAGACGAGGACAGGGGGCGCCCCGGAGAACTGAAGCTTTCTTT.

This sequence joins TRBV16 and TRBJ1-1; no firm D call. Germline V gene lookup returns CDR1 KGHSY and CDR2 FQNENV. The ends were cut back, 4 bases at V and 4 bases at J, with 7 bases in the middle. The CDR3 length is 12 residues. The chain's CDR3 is CASSPWGTEAFF. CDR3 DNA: TGTGCCAGCAGCCCATGGGGCACTGAAGCTTTCTTT.

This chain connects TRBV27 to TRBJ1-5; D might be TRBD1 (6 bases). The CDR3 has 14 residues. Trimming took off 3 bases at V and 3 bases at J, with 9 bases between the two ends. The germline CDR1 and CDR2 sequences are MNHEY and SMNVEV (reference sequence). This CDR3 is CASSLEGVNQPQHF. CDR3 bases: TGTGCCAGCAGTTTGGAGGGGGTCAATCAGCCCCAGCATTTT.

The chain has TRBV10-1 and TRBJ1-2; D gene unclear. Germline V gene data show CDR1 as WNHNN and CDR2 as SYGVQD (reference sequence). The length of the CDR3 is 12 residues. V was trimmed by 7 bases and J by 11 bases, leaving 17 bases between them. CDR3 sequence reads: CASIKPGVGYTF. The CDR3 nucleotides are TGCGCCAGCATCAAGCCCGGGGTGGGTTACACCTTC.

CDR3 coding DNA: TGTGCCAGCAGTTCCGGACAGTGGGATACGCAGTATTTT. It codes for CASSSGQWDTQYF. The rearrangement joins TRBV12-3 or TRBV12-4 to TRBJ2-3; a weak D match, TRBD1 (6 bases). V was shortened by 4 bases and J by 6 bases, with 11 bases between the two germline ends. The CDR3 loop spans 13 amino acids.

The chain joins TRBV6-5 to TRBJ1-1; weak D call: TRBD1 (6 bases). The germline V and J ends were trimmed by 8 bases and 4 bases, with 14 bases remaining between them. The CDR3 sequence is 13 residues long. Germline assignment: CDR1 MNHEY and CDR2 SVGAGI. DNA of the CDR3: TGTGCCAGCTTCGTTACAGGGAGCACTGAAGCTTTCTTT. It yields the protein CASFVTGSTEAFF.

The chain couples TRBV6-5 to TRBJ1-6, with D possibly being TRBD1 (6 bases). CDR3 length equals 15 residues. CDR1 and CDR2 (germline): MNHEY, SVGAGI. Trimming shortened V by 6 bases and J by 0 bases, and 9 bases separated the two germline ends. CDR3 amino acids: CASSLQGSYNSPLHF. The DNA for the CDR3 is TGTGCCAGCAGCCTACAGGGCTCCTATAATTCACCCCTCCACTTT.

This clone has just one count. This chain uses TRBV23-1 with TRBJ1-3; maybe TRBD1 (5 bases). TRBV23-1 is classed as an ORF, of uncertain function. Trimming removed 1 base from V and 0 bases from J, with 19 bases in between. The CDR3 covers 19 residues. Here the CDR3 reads CASSQWRRGQSHSGNTIYF. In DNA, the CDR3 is TGCGCCAGCAGTCAATGGCGAAGGGGCCAATCCCACTCTGGAAACACCATATATTTT.

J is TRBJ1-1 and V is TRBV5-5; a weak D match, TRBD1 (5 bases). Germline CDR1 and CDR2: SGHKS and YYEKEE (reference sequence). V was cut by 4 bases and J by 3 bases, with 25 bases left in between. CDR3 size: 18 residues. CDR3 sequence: CASSRTLRGIWGDTEAFF. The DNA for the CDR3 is TGTGCCAGCAGCCGCACTCTCCGGGGGATCTGGGGAGACACTGAAGCTTTCTTT.

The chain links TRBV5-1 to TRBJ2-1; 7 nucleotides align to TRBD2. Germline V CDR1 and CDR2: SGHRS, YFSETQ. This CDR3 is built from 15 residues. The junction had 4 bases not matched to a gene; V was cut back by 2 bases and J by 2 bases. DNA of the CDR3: TGCGCCAGCAGCTTCAACAGCGGGACCTACAATGAGCAGTTCTTC. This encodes CASSFNSGTYNEQFF.

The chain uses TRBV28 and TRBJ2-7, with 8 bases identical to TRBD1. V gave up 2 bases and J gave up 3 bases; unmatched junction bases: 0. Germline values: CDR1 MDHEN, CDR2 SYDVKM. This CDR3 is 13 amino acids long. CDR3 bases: TGTGCCAGCAGTTTAACAGGGGGCTACGAGCAGTACTTC. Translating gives CASSLTGGYEQYF.

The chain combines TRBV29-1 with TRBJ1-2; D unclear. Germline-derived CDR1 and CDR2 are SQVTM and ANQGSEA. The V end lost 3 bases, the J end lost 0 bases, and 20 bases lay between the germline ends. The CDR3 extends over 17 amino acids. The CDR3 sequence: CSVDEAGDPTANYGYTF. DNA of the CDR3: TGCAGCGTTGATGAGGCCGGAGACCCTACAGCTAACTATGGCTACACCTTC.